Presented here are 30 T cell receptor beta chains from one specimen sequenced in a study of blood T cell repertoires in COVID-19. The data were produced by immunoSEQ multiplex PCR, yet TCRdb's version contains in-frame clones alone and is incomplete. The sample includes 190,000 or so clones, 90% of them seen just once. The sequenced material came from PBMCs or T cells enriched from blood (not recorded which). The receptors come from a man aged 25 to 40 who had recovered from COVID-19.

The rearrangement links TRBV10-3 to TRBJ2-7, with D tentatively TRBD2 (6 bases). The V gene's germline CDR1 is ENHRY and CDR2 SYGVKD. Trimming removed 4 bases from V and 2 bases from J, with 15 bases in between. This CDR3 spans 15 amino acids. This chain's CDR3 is CAISVEGGGTYEQYF. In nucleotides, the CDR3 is TGTGCCATCAGTGTCGAGGGAGGTGGTACCTACGAGCAGTACTTC.

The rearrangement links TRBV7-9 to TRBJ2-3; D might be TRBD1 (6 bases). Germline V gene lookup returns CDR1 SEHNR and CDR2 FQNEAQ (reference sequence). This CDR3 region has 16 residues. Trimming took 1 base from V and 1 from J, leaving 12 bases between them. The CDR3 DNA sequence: TGTGCCAGCAGCTTAGGGCAGGGGTCAGGCACAGATACGCAGTATTTT. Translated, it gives CASSLGQGSGTDTQYF. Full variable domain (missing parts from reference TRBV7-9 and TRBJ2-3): DTGVSQNPRHKITKRGQNVTFRCDPISEHNRLYWYRQTLGQGPEFLTYFQNEAQLEKSRLLSDRFSAERPKGSFSTLEIQRTEQGDSAMYLCASSLGQGSGTDTQYFGPGTRLTVL.

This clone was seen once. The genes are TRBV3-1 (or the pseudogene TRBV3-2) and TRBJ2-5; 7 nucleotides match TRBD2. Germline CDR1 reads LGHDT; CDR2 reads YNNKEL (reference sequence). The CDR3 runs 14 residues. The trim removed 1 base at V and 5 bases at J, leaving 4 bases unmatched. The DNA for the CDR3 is TGTGCCAGCAGCCAAGGGGAGGGCCGGGAGACCCAGTACTTC. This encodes CASSQGEGRETQYF.

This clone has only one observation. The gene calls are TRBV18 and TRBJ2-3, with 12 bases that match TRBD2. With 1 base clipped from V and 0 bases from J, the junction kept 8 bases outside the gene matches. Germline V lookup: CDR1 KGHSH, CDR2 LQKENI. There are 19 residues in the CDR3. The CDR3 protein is CASSPRVRTSGTSTDTQYF. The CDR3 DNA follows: TGTGCCAGCTCACCACGAGTAAGGACTAGCGGGACGAGCACAGATACGCAGTATTTT.

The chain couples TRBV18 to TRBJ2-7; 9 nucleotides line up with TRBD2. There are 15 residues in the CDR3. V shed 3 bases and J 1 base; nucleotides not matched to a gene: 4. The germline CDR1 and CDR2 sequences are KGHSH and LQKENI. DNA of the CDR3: TGTGCCAGCTCACCTTCAGCGGGGGGATCCTACGAGCAGTACTTC. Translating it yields CASSPSAGGSYEQYF. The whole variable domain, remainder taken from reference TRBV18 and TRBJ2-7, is NAGVMQNPRHLVRRRGQEARLRCSPMKGHSHVYWYRQLPEEGLKFMVYLQKENIIDESGMPKERFSAEFPKEGPSILRIQQVVRGDSAAYFCASSPSAGGSYEQYFGPGTRLTVT.

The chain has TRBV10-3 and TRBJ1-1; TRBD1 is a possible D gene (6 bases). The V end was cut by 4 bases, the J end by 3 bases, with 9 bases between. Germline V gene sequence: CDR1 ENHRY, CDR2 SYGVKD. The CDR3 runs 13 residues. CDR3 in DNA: TGTGCCATCAGTGGGACAGCCCACACTGAAGCTTTCTTT. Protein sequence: CAISGTAHTEAFF.

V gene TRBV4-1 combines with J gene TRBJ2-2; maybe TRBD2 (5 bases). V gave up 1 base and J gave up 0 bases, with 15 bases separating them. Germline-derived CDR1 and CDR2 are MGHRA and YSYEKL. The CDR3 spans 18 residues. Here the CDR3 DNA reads TGCGCCAGCAGCCAAGGGAGGCAGAGCGGAGCGAACACCGGGGAGCTGTTTTTT. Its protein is CASSQGRQSGANTGELFF.

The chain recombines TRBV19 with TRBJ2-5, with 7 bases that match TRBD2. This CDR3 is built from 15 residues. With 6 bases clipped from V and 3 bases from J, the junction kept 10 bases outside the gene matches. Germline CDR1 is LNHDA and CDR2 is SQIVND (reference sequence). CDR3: CASSSSGGGKETQYF. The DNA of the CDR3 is TGTGCCAGTAGCAGTTCGGGGGGAGGGAAAGAGACCCAGTACTTC.

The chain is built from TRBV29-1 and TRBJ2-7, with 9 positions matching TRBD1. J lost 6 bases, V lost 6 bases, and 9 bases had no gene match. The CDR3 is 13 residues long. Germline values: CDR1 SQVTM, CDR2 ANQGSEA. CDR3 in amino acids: CSVRPGQGGEQYF. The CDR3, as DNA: TGCAGCGTACGACCGGGACAGGGTGGCGAGCAGTACTTC.

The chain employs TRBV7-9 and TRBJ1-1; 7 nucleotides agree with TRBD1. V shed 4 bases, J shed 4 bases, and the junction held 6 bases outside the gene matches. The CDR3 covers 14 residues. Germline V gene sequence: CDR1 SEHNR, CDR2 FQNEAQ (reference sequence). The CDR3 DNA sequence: TGTGCCAGCAGCTACAGGGGCAGGGCCACTGAAGCTTTCTTT. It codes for CASSYRGRATEAFF.

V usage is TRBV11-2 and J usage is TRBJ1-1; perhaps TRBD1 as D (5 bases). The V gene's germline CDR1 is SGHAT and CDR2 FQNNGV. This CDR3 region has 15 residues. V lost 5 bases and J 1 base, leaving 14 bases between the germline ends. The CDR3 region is CASSENRFGNTEAFF. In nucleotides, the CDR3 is TGTGCCAGCAGCGAGAACAGGTTCGGGAACACTGAAGCTTTCTTT. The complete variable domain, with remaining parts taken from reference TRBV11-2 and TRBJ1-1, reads EAGVAQSPRYKIIEKRQSVAFWCNPISGHATLYWYQQILGQGPKLLIQFQNNGVVDDSQLPKDRFSAERLKGVDSTLKIQPAKLEDSAVYLCASSENRFGNTEAFFGQGTRLTVV.

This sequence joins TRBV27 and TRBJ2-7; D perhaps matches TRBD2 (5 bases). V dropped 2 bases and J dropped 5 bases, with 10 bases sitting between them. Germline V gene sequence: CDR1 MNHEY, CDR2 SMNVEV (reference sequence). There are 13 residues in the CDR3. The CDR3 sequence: CASSLRGIDEQYF. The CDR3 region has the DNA TGTGCCAGCAGTTTACGGGGAATCGACGAGCAGTACTTC.

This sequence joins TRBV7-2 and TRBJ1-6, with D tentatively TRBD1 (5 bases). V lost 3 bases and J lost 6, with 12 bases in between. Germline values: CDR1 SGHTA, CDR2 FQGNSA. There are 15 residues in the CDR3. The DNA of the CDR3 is TGTGCCAGCAGCTTGATTGGCCAGGGTAATTCACCCCTCCACTTT. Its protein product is CASSLIGQGNSPLHF.

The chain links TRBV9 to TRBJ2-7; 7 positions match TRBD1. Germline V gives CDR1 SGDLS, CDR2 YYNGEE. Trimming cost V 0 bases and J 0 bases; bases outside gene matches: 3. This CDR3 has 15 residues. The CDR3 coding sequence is TGTGCCAGCAGCGTAGTCGGGGACAGCTCCTACGAGCAGTACTTC. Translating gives CASSVVGDSSYEQYF.

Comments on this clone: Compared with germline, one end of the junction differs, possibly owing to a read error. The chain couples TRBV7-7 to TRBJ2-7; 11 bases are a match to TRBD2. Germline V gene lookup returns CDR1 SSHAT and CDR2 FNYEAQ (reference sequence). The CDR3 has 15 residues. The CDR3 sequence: CASSAGTSGTYEQYF. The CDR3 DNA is TGTGCTAGCAGCGCCGGGACTAGCGGAACCTACGAGCAGTACTTC.

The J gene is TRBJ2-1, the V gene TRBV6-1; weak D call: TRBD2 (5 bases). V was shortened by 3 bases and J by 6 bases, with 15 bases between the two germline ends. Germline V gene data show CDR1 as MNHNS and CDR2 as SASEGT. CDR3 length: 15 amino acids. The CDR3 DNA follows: TGTGCCAGCAGTGAGGGAACTACGAGCGGCAATGAGCAGTTCTTC. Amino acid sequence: CASSEGTTSGNEQFF.

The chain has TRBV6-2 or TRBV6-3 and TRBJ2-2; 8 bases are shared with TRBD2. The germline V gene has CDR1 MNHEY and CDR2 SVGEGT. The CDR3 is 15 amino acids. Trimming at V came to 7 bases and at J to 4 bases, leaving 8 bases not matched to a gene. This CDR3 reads CASTPSGGTTGELFF. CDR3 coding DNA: TGTGCCAGCACCCCCTCGGGAGGGACCACCGGGGAGCTGTTTTTT.

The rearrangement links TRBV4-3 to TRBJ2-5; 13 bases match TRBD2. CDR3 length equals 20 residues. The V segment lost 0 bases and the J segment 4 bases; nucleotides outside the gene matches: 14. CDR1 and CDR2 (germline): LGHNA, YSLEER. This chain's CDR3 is CASSQDLPTSGRALRETQYF. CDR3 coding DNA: TGCGCCAGCAGCCAAGATCTCCCCACTAGCGGGAGGGCCTTGCGAGAGACCCAGTACTTC.

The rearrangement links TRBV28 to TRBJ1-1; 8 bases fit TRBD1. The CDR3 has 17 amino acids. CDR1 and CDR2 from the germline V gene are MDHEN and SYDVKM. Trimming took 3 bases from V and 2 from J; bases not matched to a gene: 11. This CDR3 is CASSLRTGRVGNTEAFF. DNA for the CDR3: TGTGCCAGCAGTTTGAGGACAGGGAGGGTGGGAAACACTGAAGCTTTCTTT.

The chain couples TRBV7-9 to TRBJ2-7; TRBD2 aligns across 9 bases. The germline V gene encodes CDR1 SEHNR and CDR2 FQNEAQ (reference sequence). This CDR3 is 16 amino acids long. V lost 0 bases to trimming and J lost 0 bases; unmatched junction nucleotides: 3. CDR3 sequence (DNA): TGTGCCAGCAGCTTAGCGCTAGCGGGACTCTCCTACGAGCAGTACTTC. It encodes CASSLALAGLSYEQYF.

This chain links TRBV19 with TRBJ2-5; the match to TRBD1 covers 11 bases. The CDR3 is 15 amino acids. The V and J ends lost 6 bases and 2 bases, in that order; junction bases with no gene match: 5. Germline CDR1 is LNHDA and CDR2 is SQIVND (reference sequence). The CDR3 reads CASRGQGVGQETQYF. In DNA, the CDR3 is TGTGCCAGTAGGGGACAGGGGGTTGGGCAAGAGACCCAGTACTTC.

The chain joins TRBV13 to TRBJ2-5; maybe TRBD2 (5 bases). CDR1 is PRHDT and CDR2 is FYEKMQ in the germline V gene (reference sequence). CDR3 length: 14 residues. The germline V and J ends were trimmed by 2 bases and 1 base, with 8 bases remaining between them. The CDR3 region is CASSLTRVQETQYF. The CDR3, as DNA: TGTGCCAGCAGCTTAACGCGGGTCCAAGAGACCCAGTACTTC. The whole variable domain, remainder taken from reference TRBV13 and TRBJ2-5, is AAGVIQSPRHLIKEKRETATLKCYPIPRHDTVYWYQQGPGQDPQFLISFYEKMQSDKGSIPDRFSAQQFSDYHSELNMSSLELGDSALYFCASSLTRVQETQYFGPGTRLLVL.

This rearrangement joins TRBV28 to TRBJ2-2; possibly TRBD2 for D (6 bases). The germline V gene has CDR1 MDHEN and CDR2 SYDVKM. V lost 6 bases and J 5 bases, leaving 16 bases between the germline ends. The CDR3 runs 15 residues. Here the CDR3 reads CASRHGGEGTGELFF. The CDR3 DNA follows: TGTGCCAGCAGACACGGAGGGGAAGGGACCGGGGAGCTGTTTTTT.

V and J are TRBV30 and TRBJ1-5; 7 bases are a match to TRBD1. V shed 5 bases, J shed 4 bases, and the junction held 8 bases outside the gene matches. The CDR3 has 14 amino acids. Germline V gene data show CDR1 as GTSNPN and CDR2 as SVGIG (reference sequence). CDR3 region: CAWGAQGQNQPQHF. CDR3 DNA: TGTGCCTGGGGGGCACAGGGACAGAATCAGCCCCAGCATTTT.

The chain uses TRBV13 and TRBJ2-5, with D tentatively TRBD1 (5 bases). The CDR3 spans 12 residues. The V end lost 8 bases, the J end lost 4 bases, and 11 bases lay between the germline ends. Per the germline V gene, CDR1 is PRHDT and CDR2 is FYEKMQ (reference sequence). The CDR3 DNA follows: TGTGCCAGCGCCCAGGGAAGAGAGACCCAGTACTTC. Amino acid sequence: CASAQGRETQYF.

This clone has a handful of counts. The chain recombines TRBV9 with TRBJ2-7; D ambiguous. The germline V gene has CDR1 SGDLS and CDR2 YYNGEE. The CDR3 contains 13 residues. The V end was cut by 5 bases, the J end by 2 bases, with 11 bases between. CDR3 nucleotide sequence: TGTGCCAGCAGTTCCCCCGGTACCTACGAGCAGTACTTC. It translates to CASSSPGTYEQYF.

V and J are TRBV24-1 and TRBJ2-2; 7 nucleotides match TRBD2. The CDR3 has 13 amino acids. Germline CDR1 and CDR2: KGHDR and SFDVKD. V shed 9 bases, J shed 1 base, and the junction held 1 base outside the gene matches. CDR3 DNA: TGTGCCACCCCTAGCGGGAACACCGGGGAGCTGTTTTTT. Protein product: CATPSGNTGELFF.

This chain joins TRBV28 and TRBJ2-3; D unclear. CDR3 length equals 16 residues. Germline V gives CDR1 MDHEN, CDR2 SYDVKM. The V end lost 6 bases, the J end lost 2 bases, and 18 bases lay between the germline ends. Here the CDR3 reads CASSDRAARSTDTQYF. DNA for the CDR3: TGTGCCAGCAGCGATCGTGCAGCGAGGTCCACAGATACGCAGTATTTT.

CDR3 sequence reads: CASNKYDKQFF. The CDR3 bases are TGTGCCAGCAACAAATACGATAAGCAGTTCTTC. The chain couples TRBV28 to TRBJ2-1; D is unclear. This CDR3 has 11 amino acids. Germline CDR1 is MDHEN and CDR2 is SYDVKM. The V end lost 7 bases, the J end lost 11 bases, and 12 bases lay between the germline ends.

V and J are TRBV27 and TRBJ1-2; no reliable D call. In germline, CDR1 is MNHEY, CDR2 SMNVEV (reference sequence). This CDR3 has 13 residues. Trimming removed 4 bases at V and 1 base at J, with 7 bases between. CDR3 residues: CASSSGVNYGYTF. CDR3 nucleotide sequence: TGTGCCAGCAGTTCGGGAGTTAACTATGGCTACACCTTC.